This TCR beta chain was recorded in a study of vaccination and CD4 T cells after COVID-19. Study-wide results and caveats: Vaccine-specific clones numbering 304 of 307 showed spike mono-reactivity in convalescent patients.

Treatment defined: roughly 11-day PBMC culture with coronavirus spike peptide pools or control peptides (ViraFEST assay). Gathering of the CD4+ T cells, from the unexposed donor, took place before the COVID-19 pandemic (2011-2018). SARS-CoV-2 S/N and four cold-coronavirus spikes were used to probe unexposed-donor CD4+ T cells, cells permitting. Sequencing of the DNA from cultured CD4+ T cells was carried out with the Oncomine TCR Beta short-read assay. Genomic DNA was drawn out of CD4+ T cells grown in culture. MiXCR was run by TCRdb on the PCR reads, yielding one entry per CDR3 protein. Of approximately 9,000 distinct CDR3 sequences detected, approximately 35% appear once; the ten largest clones hold about 19%. Germline CDR1 reads SGHAT; CDR2 reads FQDESV (reference sequence). V lost 5 bases, J lost 0 bases, and 8 bases lay in between. The CDR3 spans 13 residues. This clonotype was detected only a few times. Its antigen is currently unknown.

The origin of this receptor is a human donor in good health. The gene calls are TRBV11-1 and TRBJ2-7; no definite D call. The sequenced sample consisted of CD4+ T cells from blood, cultured in vitro. CDR3 sequence reads: CASSPKSSYEQYF. The CDR3 DNA sequence: TGTGCCAGCAGCCCGAAGAGCTCCTACGAGCAGTACTTC.